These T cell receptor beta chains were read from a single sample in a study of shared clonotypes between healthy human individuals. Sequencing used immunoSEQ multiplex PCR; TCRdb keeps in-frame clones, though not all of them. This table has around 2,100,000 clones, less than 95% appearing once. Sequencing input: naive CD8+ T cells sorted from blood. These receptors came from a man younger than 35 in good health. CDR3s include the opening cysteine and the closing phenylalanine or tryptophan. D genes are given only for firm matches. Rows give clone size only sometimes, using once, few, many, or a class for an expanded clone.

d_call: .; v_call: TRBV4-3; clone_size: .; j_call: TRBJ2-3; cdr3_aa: CASSQDLKGMDTQYF; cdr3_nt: TGCGCCAGCAGCCAAGATCTTAAGGGGATGGATACGCAGTATTTT
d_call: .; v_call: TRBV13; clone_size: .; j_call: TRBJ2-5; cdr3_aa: CASSHGAETQYF; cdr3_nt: TGTGCCAGCAGCCACGGGGCAGAGACCCAGTACTTC
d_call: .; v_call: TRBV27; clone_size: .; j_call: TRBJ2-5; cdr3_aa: CASSLYRGYGETQYF; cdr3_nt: TGTGCCAGCAGTTTATACAGAGGGTACGGCGAGACCCAGTACTTC
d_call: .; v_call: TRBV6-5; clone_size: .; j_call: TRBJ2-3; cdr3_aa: CASSYNGGDTQYF; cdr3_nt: TGTGCCAGCAGTTACAATGGGGGAGATACGCAGTATTTT
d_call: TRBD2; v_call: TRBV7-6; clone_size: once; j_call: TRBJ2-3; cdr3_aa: CASSKGLRRTSGGTDTQYF; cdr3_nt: TGTGCCAGCAGTAAGGGACTCCGACGGACTAGCGGGGGCACAGATACGCAGTATTTT
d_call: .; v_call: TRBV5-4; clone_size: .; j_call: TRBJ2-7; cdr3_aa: CASSLTGHEQYF; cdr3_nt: TGTGCCAGCAGCCTGACCGGGCACGAGCAGTACTTC
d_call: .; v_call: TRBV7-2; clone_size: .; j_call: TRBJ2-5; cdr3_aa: CASSPGWETQYF; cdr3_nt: TGTGCCAGCAGTCCCGGTTGGGAGACCCAGTACTTC
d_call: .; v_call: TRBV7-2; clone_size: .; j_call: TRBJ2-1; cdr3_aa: CASSLELPPYNEQFF; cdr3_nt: TGTGCCAGCAGCTTAGAATTACCTCCCTACAATGAGCAGTTCTTC
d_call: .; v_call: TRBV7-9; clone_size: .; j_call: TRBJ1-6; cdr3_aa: CASSSAGSYNSPLHF; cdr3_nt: TGTGCCAGCAGCTCCGCAGGGAGCTATAATTCACCCCTCCACTTT
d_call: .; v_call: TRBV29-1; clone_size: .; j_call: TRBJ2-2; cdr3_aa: CSVEPENTGELFF; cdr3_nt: TGCAGCGTTGAACCAGAGAACACCGGGGAGCTGTTTTTT
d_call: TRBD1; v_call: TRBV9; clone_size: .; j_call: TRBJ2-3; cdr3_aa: CASSAGQGSTDTQYF; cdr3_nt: TGTGCCAGCAGCGCAGGACAGGGGAGCACAGATACGCAGTATTTT
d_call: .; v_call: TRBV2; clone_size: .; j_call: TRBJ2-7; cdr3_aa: CASSRERAGLPSYEQYF; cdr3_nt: TGTGCCAGCAGTCGGGAGAGGGCGGGACTCCCCTCCTACGAGCAGTACTTC
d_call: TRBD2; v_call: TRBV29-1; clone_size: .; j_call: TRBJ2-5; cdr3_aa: CSARTSVQETQYF; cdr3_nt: TGCAGCGCTCGAACTAGCGTCCAAGAGACCCAGTACTTC
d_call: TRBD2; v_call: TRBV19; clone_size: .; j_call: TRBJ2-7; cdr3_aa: CASSIGLAGASYEQYF; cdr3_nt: TGTGCCAGTAGTATCGGACTAGCGGGGGCCTCCTACGAGCAGTACTTC
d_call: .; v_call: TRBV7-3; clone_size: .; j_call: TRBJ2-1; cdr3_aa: CASSSSGVPYNEQFF; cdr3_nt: TGTGCCAGCAGCTCATCAGGGGTTCCCTACAATGAGCAGTTCTTC
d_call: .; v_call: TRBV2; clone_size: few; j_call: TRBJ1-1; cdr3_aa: CASSDTGLGDTEAFF; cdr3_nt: TGTGCCAGCAGTGATACGGGCCTGGGGGACACTGAAGCTTTCTTT